This TCR beta chain is from a study of T cells in Graves' hyperthyroidism and ophthalmopathy. The length of the CDR3 is 14 residues. Trimming took 2 bases from V and 1 from J, leaving 8 bases between them. Germline-derived CDR1 and CDR2 are MNHEY and SVGAGI. What was amplified from RNA transcripts were TCR beta CDR3 regions. Primed by the HTBI set, a first-round RT-PCR was run on the TCR CDR3. TCRdb recomputed calls from the multiplex PCR reads with MiXCR, one row per CDR3 protein. The sample carries 250,000 to 300,000 distinct CDR3 sequences, about an eighth recorded once. This clonotype was seen at least ten times.

Material: blood. V is TRBV6-5 and J is TRBJ2-5, with unresolved D. This sequence was found in a woman aged 25 to 39 with Graves' hyperthyroidism that later progressed to Graves' ophthalmopathy. The CDR3 protein is CASSYGDAQETQYF. The CDR3 bases are TGTGCCAGCAGTTACGGCGACGCCCAAGAGACCCAGTACTTC.